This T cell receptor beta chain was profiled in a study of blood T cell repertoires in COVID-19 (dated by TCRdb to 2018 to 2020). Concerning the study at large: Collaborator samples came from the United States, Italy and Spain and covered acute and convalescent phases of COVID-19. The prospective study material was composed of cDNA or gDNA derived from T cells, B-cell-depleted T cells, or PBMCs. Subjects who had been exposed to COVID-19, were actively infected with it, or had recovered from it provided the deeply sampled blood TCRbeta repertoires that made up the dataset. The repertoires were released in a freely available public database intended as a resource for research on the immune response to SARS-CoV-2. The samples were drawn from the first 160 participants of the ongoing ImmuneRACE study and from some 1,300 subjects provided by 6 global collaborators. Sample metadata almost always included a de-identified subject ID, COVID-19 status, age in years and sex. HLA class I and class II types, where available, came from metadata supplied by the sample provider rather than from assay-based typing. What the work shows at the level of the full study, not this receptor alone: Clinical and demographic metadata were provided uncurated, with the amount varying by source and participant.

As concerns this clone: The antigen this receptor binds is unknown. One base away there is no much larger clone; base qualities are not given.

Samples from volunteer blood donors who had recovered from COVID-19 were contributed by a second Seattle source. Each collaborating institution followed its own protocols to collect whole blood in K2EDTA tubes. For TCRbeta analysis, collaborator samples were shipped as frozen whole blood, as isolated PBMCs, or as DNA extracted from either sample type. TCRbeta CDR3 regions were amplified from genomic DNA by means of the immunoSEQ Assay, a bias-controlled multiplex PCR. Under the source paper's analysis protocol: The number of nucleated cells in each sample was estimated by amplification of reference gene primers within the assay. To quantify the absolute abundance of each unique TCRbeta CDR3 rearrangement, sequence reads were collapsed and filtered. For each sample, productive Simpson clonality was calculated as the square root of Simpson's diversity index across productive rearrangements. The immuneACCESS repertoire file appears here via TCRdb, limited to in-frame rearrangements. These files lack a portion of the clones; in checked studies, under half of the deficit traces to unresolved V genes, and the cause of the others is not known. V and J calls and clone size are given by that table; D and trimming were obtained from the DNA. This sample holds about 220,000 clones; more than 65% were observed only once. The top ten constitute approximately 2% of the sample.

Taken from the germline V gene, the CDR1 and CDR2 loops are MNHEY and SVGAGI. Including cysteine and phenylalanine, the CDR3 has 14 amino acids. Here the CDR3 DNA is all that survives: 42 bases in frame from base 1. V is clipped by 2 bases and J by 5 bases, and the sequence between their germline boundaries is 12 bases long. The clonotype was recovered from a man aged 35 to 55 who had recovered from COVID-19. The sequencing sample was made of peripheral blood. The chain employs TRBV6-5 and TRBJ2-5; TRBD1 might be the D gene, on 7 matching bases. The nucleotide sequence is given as TGTGCCAGCAGTTACCGGAGGGGGCGGGAGACCCAGTACTTC. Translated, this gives CASSYRRGRETQYF.